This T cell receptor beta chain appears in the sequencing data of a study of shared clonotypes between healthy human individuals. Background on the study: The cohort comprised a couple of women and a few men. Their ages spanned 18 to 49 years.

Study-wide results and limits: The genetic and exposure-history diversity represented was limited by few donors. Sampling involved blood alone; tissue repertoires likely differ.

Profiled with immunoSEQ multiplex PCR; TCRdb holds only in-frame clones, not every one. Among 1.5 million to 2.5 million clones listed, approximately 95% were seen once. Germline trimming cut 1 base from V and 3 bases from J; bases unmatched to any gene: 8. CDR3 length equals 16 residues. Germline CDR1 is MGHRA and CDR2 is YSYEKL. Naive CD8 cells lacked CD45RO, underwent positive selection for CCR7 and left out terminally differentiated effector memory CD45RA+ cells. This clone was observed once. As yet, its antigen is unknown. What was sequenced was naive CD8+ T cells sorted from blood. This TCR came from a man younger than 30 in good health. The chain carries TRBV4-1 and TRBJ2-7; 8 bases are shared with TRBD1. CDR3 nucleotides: TGCGCCAGCAGCCAAGGTAAAGGACAGGGTAACTACGAGCAGTACTTC. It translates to CASSQGKGQGNYEQYF.